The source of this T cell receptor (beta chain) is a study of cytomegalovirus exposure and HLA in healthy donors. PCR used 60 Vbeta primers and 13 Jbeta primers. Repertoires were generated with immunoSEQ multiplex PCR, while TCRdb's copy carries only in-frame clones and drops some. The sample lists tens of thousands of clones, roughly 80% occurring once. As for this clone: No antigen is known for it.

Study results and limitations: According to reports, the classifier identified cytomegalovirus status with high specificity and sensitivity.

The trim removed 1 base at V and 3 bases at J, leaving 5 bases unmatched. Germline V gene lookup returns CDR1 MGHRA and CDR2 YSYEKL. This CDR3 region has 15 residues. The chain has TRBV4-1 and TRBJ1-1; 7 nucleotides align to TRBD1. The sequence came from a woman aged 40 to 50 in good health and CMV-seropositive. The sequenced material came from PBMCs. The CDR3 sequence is CASSQVLTGDTEAFF. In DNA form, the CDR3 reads TGCGCCAGCAGCCAAGTTCTTACAGGGGACACTGAAGCTTTCTTT.